A single sample is the source of the 23 T cell receptor beta chains below, sequenced in a study of monozygotic twins with inflammatory bowel disease. TCRdb reanalyzed the 5' RACE reads, giving one entry per CDR3 protein sequence and no DNA. The sample totals about 330,000 distinct CDR3 sequences. The specimen was blood. Source of these receptors: a human donor with ulcerative colitis or Crohn's disease, or a healthy co-twin of an affected twin (not recorded which).

The V call is TRBV10-2, the J call TRBJ2-7; the TCRdb call, TRBD1, lacks DNA for checking. This CDR3 region has 13 residues. Germline CDR1 is WSHSY and CDR2 is SAAADI. The chain's CDR3 is CASSEGQGYEQYF.

The chain carries TRBV30 and TRBJ2-7. Germline-derived CDR1 and CDR2 are GTSNPN and SVGIG (reference sequence). This CDR3 spans 11 amino acids. The CDR3 sequence is CAWSVQYEQYF.

V and J are TRBV5-1 and TRBJ2-1; without DNA, the TCRdb call of TRBD2 cannot be checked. Per germline, CDR1 SGHRS and CDR2 YFSETQ. The length of the CDR3 is 15 residues. CDR3 protein: CASSPGLANFNEQFF.

The CDR3 reads CASSSGTQGTYNEQFF. J is TRBJ2-1 and V is TRBV5-1; TCRdb's D call, TRBD1, is unchecked because there is no DNA. CDR3 length: 16 residues. Germline V gene data show CDR1 as SGHRS and CDR2 as YFSETQ.

The chain has TRBV28 and TRBJ2-7; TCRdb lists TRBD1, though no DNA is available to test this call. CDR1 and CDR2 from the germline V gene are MDHEN and SYDVKM. The CDR3 runs to 17 residues. The CDR3 sequence is CASFGLGEGPRYYEQYF.

This chain connects TRBV3-1 to TRBJ1-4; TCRdb proposes TRBD1, but this gene call is untestable without DNA. CDR3 length: 16 residues. Germline V lookup: CDR1 LGHDT, CDR2 YNNKEL (reference sequence). CDR3 amino acids: CASSQDGGTGMEKLFF.

The genes are TRBV12-3 or TRBV12-4 and TRBJ2-3. This CDR3 comprises 14 residues. This CDR3 is CASSRLPQTDTQYF.

The J gene is TRBJ2-4, the V gene TRBV20-1. CDR1 is DFQATT, CDR2 SNEGSKA, per germline (reference sequence). This CDR3 is 15 amino acids long. The CDR3 reads CSAFEVRKSKNIQYF.

The genes are TRBV5-1 and TRBJ2-1. The V gene's germline CDR1 is SGHRS and CDR2 YFSETQ. The CDR3 is 14 amino acids. CDR3: CASSSVASSNEQFF.

The chain combines TRBV9 with TRBJ2-5; TCRdb outputs TRBD2, but without DNA this stays unchecked. In germline, CDR1 is SGDLS, CDR2 YYNGEE. CDR3 length: 15 amino acids. CDR3 amino acids: CASSVVGRAAETQYF.

The chain joins TRBV3-1 to TRBJ2-1; TCRdb gives TRBD1 as the D gene, but with no DNA this cannot be confirmed. The CDR3 is made up of 13 amino acids. Germline CDR1 and CDR2: LGHDT and YNNKEL (reference sequence). The chain's CDR3 is CASSQEQGFEQFF.

The V call is TRBV11-2, the J call TRBJ1-1. The CDR3 contains 14 residues. The germline V gene encodes CDR1 SGHAT and CDR2 FQNNGV. Here the CDR3 reads CASSFSLEVSEAFF.

The chain is built from TRBV11-2 and TRBJ2-7; the TRBD1 assignment by TCRdb is unverifiable without DNA. Germline lookup yields CDR1 SGHAT and CDR2 FQNNGV. There are 14 residues in the CDR3. CDR3 amino acids: CASSFGTGLNEQYF.

V and J are TRBV15 and TRBJ2-7; TCRdb lists TRBD1, though no DNA is available to test this call. The CDR3 is 16 amino acids. The germline CDR1 and CDR2 sequences are LNHNV and YYDKDF (reference sequence). The CDR3 spells CATSPPKGQGLYEQYF.

The rearrangement uses TRBV6-1 and TRBJ2-7; TCRdb indicates TRBD1, and absent DNA this call remains unverified. Germline V CDR1 and CDR2: MNHNS, SASEGT. This CDR3 has 13 amino acids. CDR3 amino acids: CASRKEGSYEQYF.

The rearrangement links TRBV10-1 to TRBJ2-2; as DNA is missing, the TRBD2 call by TCRdb cannot be tested. The V gene's germline CDR1 is WNHNN and CDR2 SYGVQD (reference sequence). This CDR3 contains 16 residues. The CDR3 protein is CAPAWWRRVRTGELFF.

The gene calls are TRBV3-1 and TRBJ1-1; the TCRdb call, TRBD1, lacks DNA for checking. This CDR3 contains 15 residues. Per the germline V gene, CDR1 is LGHDT and CDR2 is YNNKEL (reference sequence). CDR3 protein: CASSHRRQGSTEAFF.

The genes are TRBV20-1 and TRBJ1-4; TCRdb lists TRBD1, though no DNA is available to test this call. In germline, CDR1 is DFQATT, CDR2 SNEGSKA (reference sequence). The CDR3 spans 18 residues. The CDR3 sequence is CSARQMSLRRDRNEKLFF.

The chain joins TRBV5-1 to TRBJ2-1. This CDR3 region has 13 residues. Per the germline V gene, CDR1 is SGHRS and CDR2 is YFSETQ. The CDR3: CASSSDPFNEQFF.

This rearrangement joins TRBV12-3 or TRBV12-4 to TRBJ2-1; TCRdb calls TRBD1, which cannot be checked without DNA. The CDR3 length is 14 residues. The CDR3 loop is CASSRQGIYNEQFF.

This chain joins TRBV4-3 and TRBJ2-2; TCRdb reports TRBD1, a call that lacks DNA to check it against. The CDR3 sequence is 18 residues long. In germline, CDR1 is LGHNA, CDR2 YSLEER. The chain's CDR3 is CASSQGGTGIGYTGELFF.

The chain joins TRBV27 to TRBJ2-1; TCRdb picks TRBD1, but there is no DNA to check that call. This CDR3 has 17 amino acids. CDR1 MNHEY and CDR2 SMNVEV come from the germline V gene (reference sequence). CDR3 in amino acids: CASSLSPDRVDANEQFF.

V usage is TRBV29-1 and J usage is TRBJ2-7; TCRdb gives TRBD1 as the D gene, but with no DNA this cannot be confirmed. The CDR3 has 13 amino acids. From germline, CDR1 is SQVTM and CDR2 ANQGSEA. CDR3 residues: CSAGGTGTYEQYF.